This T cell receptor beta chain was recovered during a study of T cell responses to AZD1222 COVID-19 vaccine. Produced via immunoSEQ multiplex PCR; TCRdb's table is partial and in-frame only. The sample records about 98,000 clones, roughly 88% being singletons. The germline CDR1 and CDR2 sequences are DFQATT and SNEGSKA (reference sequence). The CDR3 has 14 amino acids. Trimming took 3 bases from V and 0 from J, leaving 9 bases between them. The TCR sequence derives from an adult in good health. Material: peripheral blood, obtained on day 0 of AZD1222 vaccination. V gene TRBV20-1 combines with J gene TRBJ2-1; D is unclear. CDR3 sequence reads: CSASLVNSYNEQFF. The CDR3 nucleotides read TGCAGTGCTAGTTTAGTAAACTCCTACAATGAGCAGTTCTTC.